These T cell receptor beta chains were read from a single sample in a study of CD8 T cells in ankylosing spondylitis. TCRdb fed the 5' RACE reads into MiXCR, producing one record per CDR3 protein. The sample carries about 220,000 distinct CDR3 sequences, 5.5% to 7.5% recorded once. The source material was blood, either unsorted or a sorted T cell fraction (not recorded which). The origin of the receptors is a male donor with ankylosing spondylitis. CDR3s include the opening cysteine and the closing phenylalanine or tryptophan. A D gene is named only where the DNA matches it firmly. Not all rows give a size; the values are once, few, many and, for expanded clones, a class.

j_gene: TRBJ2-7
d_gene: NA
abundance: many
v_gene: TRBV12-3/TRBV12-4
CDR3nt: TGTGCCAGCAGCATTGCGCGCGAGCAGTACTTC
CDR3aa: CASSIAREQYF

j_gene: TRBJ2-5
d_gene: NA
abundance: few
v_gene: TRBV5-1
CDR3nt: TGCGCCAGCAGCCCCGTGGGCCAGGGCCCTCAAGAGACCCAGTACTTC
CDR3aa: CASSPVGQGPQETQYF

j_gene: TRBJ2-7
d_gene: NA
abundance: many
v_gene: TRBV4-3
CDR3nt: TGCGCCAGCAGCCAAGAGGTCGCCGAAAGCTCCTACGAGCAGTACTTC
CDR3aa: CASSQEVAESSYEQYF

j_gene: TRBJ1-4
d_gene: NA
abundance: many
v_gene: TRBV25-1
CDR3nt: TGTGCCAGCAGTGATCCGGGGACTAATGAAAAACTGTTTTTT
CDR3aa: CASSDPGTNEKLFF

j_gene: TRBJ2-7
d_gene: TRBD1
abundance: many
v_gene: TRBV7-6
CDR3nt: TGTGCCAGCAGCTTATACGGACAGGGGGCAAACGAGCAGTACTTC
CDR3aa: CASSLYGQGANEQYF

j_gene: TRBJ1-4
d_gene: NA
abundance: NA
v_gene: TRBV5-1
CDR3nt: TGCGCCAGCAGCTCCGGAAGTGATAATGAAAAACTGTTTTTT
CDR3aa: CASSSGSDNEKLFF

j_gene: TRBJ2-1
d_gene: TRBD1
abundance: NA
v_gene: TRBV20-1
CDR3nt: TGCAGTGCTGACGAGACAGGGCACAAGGGCAATGAGCAGTTCTTC
CDR3aa: CSADETGHKGNEQFF

j_gene: TRBJ1-1
d_gene: NA
abundance: many
v_gene: TRBV4-3
CDR3nt: TGCGCCAGCAGCCTGGTTGCGGAAAACACTGAAGCTTTCTTT
CDR3aa: CASSLVAENTEAFF

j_gene: TRBJ1-2
d_gene: NA
abundance: many
v_gene: TRBV13
CDR3nt: TGTGCCAGCAGCTTAGACAGGATCTATGGCTACACCTTC
CDR3aa: CASSLDRIYGYTF

j_gene: TRBJ1-2
d_gene: NA
abundance: few
v_gene: TRBV5-6
CDR3nt: TGTGCCAGCAGCTTACGACAGCTAGTTAGCTATGGCTACACCTTC
CDR3aa: CASSLRQLVSYGYTF

j_gene: TRBJ1-3
d_gene: NA
abundance: many
v_gene: TRBV7-9
CDR3nt: TGTGCCAGCAGCTTCCGGTACTCCGACTCTGGAAACACCATATATTTT
CDR3aa: CASSFRYSDSGNTIYF

j_gene: TRBJ1-5
d_gene: NA
abundance: many
v_gene: TRBV12-3/TRBV12-4
CDR3nt: TGTGCCAGCAGTACAGGGCCCAATCAGCCCCAGCATTTT
CDR3aa: CASSTGPNQPQHF

j_gene: TRBJ2-7
d_gene: NA
abundance: NA
v_gene: TRBV19
CDR3nt: TGTGCCACCGCCGGGAGCTTTCCCTACGAGCAGTACTTC
CDR3aa: CATAGSFPYEQYF

j_gene: TRBJ2-7
d_gene: TRBD1
abundance: many
v_gene: TRBV27
CDR3nt: TGTGCCAGCTCGGACAGGGGGTACGAGCAGTACTTC
CDR3aa: CASSDRGYEQYF

j_gene: TRBJ2-7
d_gene: TRBD2
abundance: many
v_gene: TRBV7-9
CDR3nt: TGTGCCAGCAGCTGGGGACTAGCCTACGAGCAGTACTTC
CDR3aa: CASSWGLAYEQYF

j_gene: TRBJ2-7
d_gene: NA
abundance: many
v_gene: TRBV12-3/TRBV12-4
CDR3nt: TGTGCCAGCGGCAGGGGAAGGACCGAGCAGTACTTC
CDR3aa: CASGRGRTEQYF

j_gene: TRBJ2-7
d_gene: NA
abundance: many
v_gene: TRBV27
CDR3nt: TGTGCCAGCAGTTTATCTGGGGGGAACGAGCAGTACTTC
CDR3aa: CASSLSGGNEQYF

j_gene: TRBJ2-7
d_gene: NA
abundance: many
v_gene: TRBV29-1
CDR3nt: TGCAGCGTTGTAGGGACCTACGAGCAGTACTTC
CDR3aa: CSVVGTYEQYF